The 18 T cell receptor beta chains below were found in one sample sequenced in a study of T-cell memory formation after mild COVID-19. MiXCR, applied by TCRdb to the 5' RACE reads, yields one record per CDR3 protein. In the table there are about 400,000 distinct CDR3 sequences, roughly 24% of which are singletons. The sample consisted of PBMCs or a T cell subset sorted from them (not recorded which). The receptors were sampled from an adult woman who had mild COVID-19 (a few samples of this study predate the infection). Cell type and time point are not known.

The chain has TRBV5-1 and TRBJ1-1; D is perhaps TRBD1 (5 bases). CDR3 length: 13 amino acids. The ends were cut back, 4 bases at V and 2 bases at J, with 9 bases in the middle. Germline V gives CDR1 SGHRS, CDR2 YFSETQ. Written as DNA, the CDR3 is TGCGCCAGCAGCCCCGGACACAACACTGAAGCTTTCTTT. Amino acid sequence: CASSPGHNTEAFF. The full variable domain, with the rest looked up from reference TRBV5-1 and TRBJ1-1, is KAGVTQTPRYLIKTRGQQVTLSCSPISGHRSVSWYQQTPGQGLQFLFEYFSETQRNKGNFPGRFSGRQFSNSRSEMNVSTLELGDSALYLCASSPGHNTEAFFGQGTRLTVV.

In this sample, this clonotype turned up a few times. At one end the junction does not follow the germline gene, possibly because of a read error. The chain is built from TRBV7-7 and TRBJ1-1, with D possibly being TRBD1 (5 bases). This CDR3 spans 14 amino acids. Germline V gene lookup returns CDR1 SSHAT and CDR2 FNYEAQ (reference sequence). CDR3 bases: TGTGCTAGCACCGGGGGGGGGGAGACCCCTGAAGCTTTCTTT. Its protein is CASTGGGETPEAFF.

This clonotype came up a few times. The rearrangement links TRBV4-3 to TRBJ2-1; the D gene could be TRBD1 or TRBD2 (5 bases each). Trimming took off 0 bases at V and 9 bases at J, with 15 bases between the two ends. Germline-derived CDR1 and CDR2 are LGHNA and YSLEER. This CDR3 has 15 amino acids. The CDR3 reads CASSQEPGPLGEQFF. CDR3 sequence (DNA): TGCGCCAGCAGCCAAGAACCGGGACCCTTAGGTGAGCAGTTCTTC.

The genes are TRBV20-1 and TRBJ1-1; TRBD1 aligns across 9 bases. The germline V gene encodes CDR1 DFQATT and CDR2 SNEGSKA (reference sequence). The CDR3 is made up of 14 amino acids. V was clipped by 7 bases and J by 3 bases; unmatched bases: 9. This CDR3 reads CSVTQGARDTEAFF. CDR3 bases: TGCAGTGTTACACAGGGGGCTAGGGACACTGAAGCTTTCTTT.

This clonotype was found a few times. The genes are TRBV6-5 and TRBJ2-7; D might be TRBD1 (6 bases). Trimming took 2 bases from V and 0 from J, leaving 20 bases between them. CDR3 length equals 18 residues. The germline V gene has CDR1 MNHEY and CDR2 SVGAGI. The CDR3 bases are TGTGCCAGCAGTTACGCGATGTGGGGGACCAGGGGCTCCTACGAGCAGTACTTC. This codes for CASSYAMWGTRGSYEQYF.

The V and J genes are TRBV24-1 and TRBJ2-5, with D tentatively TRBD2 (5 bases). This CDR3 comprises 13 residues. Germline V gives CDR1 KGHDR, CDR2 SFDVKD. The V end lost 3 bases, the J end lost 7 bases, and 11 bases lay between the germline ends. The CDR3 protein is CATSDPGKRTQYF. CDR3 sequence (DNA): TGTGCCACCAGTGATCCGGGGAAAAGGACCCAGTACTTC.

The chain joins TRBV5-1 to TRBJ1-1; D is ambiguous. V lost 1 base and J 4 bases, leaving 11 bases between the germline ends. Germline loops: CDR1 SGHRS, CDR2 YFSETQ. CDR3 length equals 14 residues. The CDR3 loop is CASSLSGDGTEAFF. Written as DNA, the CDR3 is TGCGCCAGCAGCTTGTCCGGGGATGGCACTGAAGCTTTCTTT.

The gene calls are TRBV5-1 and TRBJ2-7; 7 nucleotides align to TRBD1. The CDR3 extends over 14 amino acids. Per germline, CDR1 SGHRS and CDR2 YFSETQ. With 3 bases clipped from V and 2 bases from J, the junction kept 5 bases outside the gene matches. The CDR3 here is CASSWRTGTYEQYF. CDR3 nucleotides: TGCGCCAGCAGCTGGAGGACAGGAACCTACGAGCAGTACTTC.

Here the CDR3 reads CASSRLAMNTGELFF. The DNA for the CDR3 is TGTGCCAGCAGCCGACTAGCAATGAACACCGGGGAGCTGTTTTTT. The chain links TRBV2 to TRBJ2-2; 7 bases are shared with TRBD2. The germline V gene encodes CDR1 SNHLY and CDR2 FYNNEI. V was clipped by 6 bases and J by 1 base; unmatched bases: 5. CDR3 size: 15 residues. The variable domain in full, completed from reference TRBV2 and TRBJ2-2, reads EPEVTQTPSHQVTQMGQEVILRCVPISNHLYFYWYRQILGQKVEFLVSFYNNEISEKSEIFDDQFSVERPDGSNFTLKIRSTKLEDSAMYFCASSRLAMNTGELFFGEGSRLTVL.

This clonotype was found a few times. CDR3 in DNA: TGTGCCAGCAGCCATTCAGGGGTCATCGAGTACGAGCAGTACTTC. This translates into CASSHSGVIEYEQYF. The J gene is TRBJ2-7, the V gene TRBV3-1, with a weak D call TRBD1 (6 bases). Trimming removed 3 bases at V and 4 bases at J, with 16 bases between. The CDR3 totals 15 residues. Germline CDR1 reads LGHDT; CDR2 reads YNNKEL (reference sequence).

At least ten counts were recorded for this clonotype. The J gene is TRBJ2-1, the V gene TRBV5-6; the match to TRBD2 covers 11 bases. The CDR3 extends over 12 amino acids. With 0 bases clipped from V and 14 bases from J, the junction kept 1 base outside the gene matches. CDR1 and CDR2 from the germline V gene are SGHDT and YYEEEE. The CDR3 nucleotides read TGTGCCAGCAGCTTGGTTAGCGGGGGGGAGTTCTTC. It encodes CASSLVSGGEFF.

The CDR3 region is CASSTRSSYNSPLHF. The CDR3 DNA reads as TGTGCCAGCAGCACCCGGAGCTCCTATAATTCACCCCTCCACTTT. The chain has TRBV12-3 or TRBV12-4 and TRBJ1-6, with D unresolved. V was trimmed by 6 bases and J by 0 bases, leaving 9 bases between them. The CDR3 is 15 residues long.

This chain uses TRBV6-6 with TRBJ2-7; D possibly corresponds to TRBD1 (9 bases). In germline, CDR1 is MNHNY, CDR2 SVGAGI (reference sequence). There are 15 residues in the CDR3. Trimming left V 5 bases short and J 5 bases short, with 19 bases between. The CDR3: CASSPGGTGHHEQYF. CDR3 DNA sequence: TGTGCCAGCAGTCCGGGAGGGACAGGGCACCACGAGCAGTACTTC.

This clonotype was recorded a few times. The V gene is TRBV10-3, the J gene TRBJ2-5; TRBD1 aligns across 7 bases. J gave up 3 bases and V 10 bases, and 8 bases lay outside the gene matches. This CDR3 spans 13 amino acids. Germline V CDR1 and CDR2: ENHRY, SYGVKD. In DNA, the CDR3 is TGTGCCACGGGACAGCAAGTAGAAGAGACCCAGTACTTC. Translated, it gives CATGQQVEETQYF.

This clonotype was detected ten times or more. The CDR3 sequence: CASSPNRGLARLDEQFF. Written as DNA, the CDR3 is TGTGCCAGCAGCCCTAACCGAGGACTAGCCCGTTTGGATGAGCAGTTCTTC. The genes are TRBV7-9 and TRBJ2-1; 8 nucleotides line up with TRBD2. The junction had 17 bases not matched to a gene; V was cut back by 5 bases and J by 8 bases. Germline V gene data show CDR1 as SEHNR and CDR2 as FQNEAQ (reference sequence). The CDR3 length is 17 residues.

This clonotype was detected a few times. This chain joins TRBV30 and TRBJ1-1, with 11 nucleotides matching TRBD1. The CDR3 loop spans 14 amino acids. Per the germline V gene, CDR1 is GTSNPN and CDR2 is SVGIG (reference sequence). The J segment lost 4 bases and the V segment lost 0 bases, leaving 1 base of the junction unmatched. The CDR3 DNA reads TGTGCCTGGAGTGTCGGGACAGGGGGCACTGAAGCTTTCTTT. Its translation is CAWSVGTGGTEAFF.

This clonotype has only a few counts. The V and J genes are TRBV4-1 and TRBJ2-2, with TRBD2 matching 8 bases. The CDR3 is 17 amino acids. Unmatched junction bases numbered 11, after V lost 4 bases and J lost 4 bases. Germline CDR1 MGHRA, CDR2 YSYEKL. CDR3 bases: TGCGCCAGCAGCCCCTTTGGCGGGGGGCCTTCCACCGGGGAGCTGTTTTTT. Amino acid sequence: CASSPFGGGPSTGELFF.

This chain uses TRBV15 with TRBJ1-2; D unclear. The germline V and J ends were trimmed by 3 bases and 6 bases, with 26 bases remaining between them. The CDR3 sequence is 18 residues long. CDR1 and CDR2 from the germline V gene are LNHNV and YYDKDF (reference sequence). CDR3 loop: CATSRTHRAPGEPHGYTF. In nucleotides, the CDR3 is TGTGCCACCAGCAGGACCCACCGGGCCCCCGGGGAGCCCCATGGCTACACCTTC.